Listed below are T cell receptor beta chains from one sample, sequenced in a study of lymphopenia after photon versus proton radiotherapy. Libraries were prepared by immunoSEQ multiplex PCR; TCRdb keeps only in-frame clonotypes and omits some of them. The sample records some 70,000 clones, about 87% being singletons. The material sequenced was peripheral blood, taken from a patient treated with proton-based radiotherapy. The receptors here all came from a man of 80 years or more with esophageal cancer. Both conserved end residues are part of each CDR3.

CASSYSGGRIWELFF	TRBV6-6	TRBJ2-2
CASSLHGVTGELFF	TRBV11-2	TRBJ2-2
CSVNYQDPHTDTQYF	TRBV29-1	TRBJ2-3
CASSFNRRDSNSPLHF	TRBV27	TRBJ1-6
CASSLLQGNQPQHF	TRBV7-9	TRBJ1-5
CASSELARFNEKLFF	TRBV2	TRBJ1-4
CASKPQGAKLGDTQYF	TRBV19	TRBJ2-3
CASSLDRGLYGYTF	TRBV5-4	TRBJ1-2
CASSEGHGEKLFF	TRBV2	TRBJ1-4
CASSVQGYTEAFF	TRBV9	TRBJ1-1
CAIRSGNQPQHF	TRBV10-3	TRBJ1-5